These 8 T cell receptor beta chains originate from one sample sequenced in a study of cytomegalovirus exposure and HLA in healthy donors. PCR primers comprised 60 Vbeta and 13 Jbeta primers. Sequenced by immunoSEQ multiplex PCR; TCRdb stores in-frame clones only, minus some. The sample has more than 120,000 clones, approximately 79% seen once. The sample comprised PBMCs. These TCRs come from a woman aged 25-40 years in good health and CMV-seronegative.

This chain uses TRBV9 with TRBJ1-1; 8 bases align to TRBD1. Losses at the gene ends were 3 bases for V and 3 bases for J; bases not matched to a gene: 7. Germline loops: CDR1 SGDLS, CDR2 YYNGEE. This CDR3 has 15 residues. The CDR3 nucleotides are TGTGCCAGCAGCGCTCGGACAGGGAGGGACACTGAAGCTTTCTTT. The encoded protein is CASSARTGRDTEAFF.

The chain links TRBV4-1 to TRBJ1-1; 8 positions agree with TRBD1. The ends lost 0 bases at V and 3 bases at J; junction bases unmatched: 15. The CDR3 loop spans 19 amino acids. The germline gives CDR1 MGHRA, CDR2 YSYEKL. The CDR3 region has the DNA TGCGCCAGCAGCCAAGATTGGGACCGGACAGGGAGGACCTACACTGAAGCTTTCTTT. Translation: CASSQDWDRTGRTYTEAFF.

The rearrangement uses TRBV27 and TRBJ2-7; 13 bases agree with TRBD2. V gave up 5 bases and J gave up 4 bases; unmatched junction bases: 8. The CDR3 length is 16 residues. From germline, CDR1 is MNHEY and CDR2 SMNVEV (reference sequence). This CDR3 reads CASSPWTSGSQYEQYF. For the CDR3, the DNA is TGTGCCAGCAGTCCGTGGACTAGCGGGAGTCAATACGAGCAGTACTTC.

The J gene is TRBJ2-1, the V gene TRBV5-6; 9 nucleotides match TRBD2. The length of the CDR3 is 18 residues. Germline V gene data show CDR1 as SGHDT and CDR2 as YYEEEE. Losses at the gene ends were 0 bases for V and 0 bases for J; bases not matched to a gene: 7. For the CDR3, the DNA is TGTGCCAGCAGCTTGGGCCTAGCGGGGTCGGTCTCCTACAATGAGCAGTTCTTC. Translating it yields CASSLGLAGSVSYNEQFF.

This chain connects TRBV19 to TRBJ2-2; possible D gene TRBD2, 6 bases. Germline values: CDR1 LNHDA, CDR2 SQIVND (reference sequence). V was trimmed by 3 bases and J by 6 bases, leaving 11 bases between them. CDR3 length: 14 residues. DNA for the CDR3: TGTGCCAGTAGTATGGCGGGGCGGGCCGGGGAGCTGTTTTTT. The encoded protein is CASSMAGRAGELFF.

The gene calls are TRBV30 and TRBJ1-4; D gene ambiguous. Germline V lookup: CDR1 GTSNPN, CDR2 SVGIG (reference sequence). V lost 0 bases and J lost 5, with 16 bases in between. This CDR3 is 16 amino acids long. Here the CDR3 reads CAWSVLGAGNNEKLFF. The CDR3 region has the DNA TGTGCCTGGAGTGTACTGGGCGCGGGGAACAATGAAAAACTGTTTTTT.

This rearrangement joins TRBV27 to TRBJ1-2, with D perhaps matching TRBD1 (5 bases). Per germline, CDR1 MNHEY and CDR2 SMNVEV (reference sequence). V was cut by 5 bases and J by 7 bases, with 23 bases left in between. This CDR3 is 16 amino acids long. The CDR3, as DNA: TGTGCCAGCAGTAGCCGGGGGAGAAGGAGTTTATGTGGCTACACCTTC. Its protein product is CASSSRGRRSLCGYTF.

This chain connects TRBV2 to TRBJ1-5; D not certain. CDR1 SNHLY and CDR2 FYNNEI come from the germline V gene. V was shortened by 4 bases and J by 4 bases, with 8 bases between the two germline ends. The CDR3 has 13 amino acids. CDR3 bases: TGTGCCAGCAGTGCCCGACTGAATCAGCCCCAGCATTTT. Its translation is CASSARLNQPQHF.